This T cell receptor beta chain was captured in a study of T cell repertoires in cytomegalovirus infection. Overall study: The authors relied on CMV epitopes, both recently identified HLA-C-restricted and well-studied HLA-B-restricted. Public signatures in TCR beta pointed to CMV infection and matching HLA type. Overall study results and limits: Carriers of CMV and the relevant HLA type were discriminated by public TCR beta frequency. The ex vivo response was dominated by HLA-C-restricted CMV-specific TCR beta clonotypes.

Comment on this clonotype: The target antigen is unknown.

One entry per CDR3 protein, called by TCRdb with MiXCR from the reads. The data hold about 400,000 distinct CDR3 sequences, with approximately 30% observed a single time. This CDR3 has 13 amino acids. Trimming at V came to 6 bases and at J to 6 bases, leaving 8 bases not matched to a gene. The germline V gene has CDR1 MDHEN and CDR2 SYDVKM. Specimen: cultured PBMCs, collected from culture after CMV antigen stimulation. The clonotype comes from a human donor in good health (CMV status not recorded). Some clones in this sample may be carry-over from other donors' samples. The chain combines TRBV28 with TRBJ2-7; 7 bases are shared with TRBD2. The CDR3 region is CASRPSGRREQYF. In DNA form, the CDR3 reads TGTGCCAGCAGGCCTAGCGGCCGTCGCGAGCAGTACTTC.